These T cell receptor beta chains were read from a single sample in a study of regulatory T cells in long-lasting Graves disease. TCRdb re-derived calls from the multiplex PCR reads in MiXCR, one entry per CDR3 protein. The repertoire holds 500,000 to 700,000 distinct CDR3 sequences, with roughly 15% as singletons. The same sample was also used in a study of T cells in Graves' hyperthyroidism and ophthalmopathy.

Sample: peripheral blood mononuclear cells (PBMCs), taken at new diagnosis, from a patient treated with antithyroid drugs. Every receptor here comes from a woman aged 25 to 39 with Graves disease. Each CDR3 is given with its conserved first and last residue. Each record gives: CDR3 protein, CDR3 DNA, J gene, V gene, D gene, CDR3 length, clone size. D genes are given only for firm matches. The size of a clone is reported for some rows only, either as once, few or many, or as a class for expanded clones.

CDR3 protein: CASSLDPVVYEQYF
CDR3 DNA: TGTGCCAGCAGCCTCGACCCGGTGGTCTACGAGCAGTACTTC
J gene: TRBJ2-7
V gene: TRBV7-2
D gene: .
CDR3 length: 14
clone size: many

CDR3 protein: CATSRRLVANTGELFF
CDR3 DNA: TGTGCCACCAGCAGACGACTAGTCGCGAACACCGGGGAGCTGTTTTTT
J gene: TRBJ2-2
V gene: TRBV15
D gene: .
CDR3 length: 16
clone size: few

CDR3 protein: CATGPSTGYEQYF
CDR3 DNA: TGTGCCACCGGGCCGTCTACCGGGTACGAGCAGTACTTC
J gene: TRBJ2-7
V gene: TRBV24-1
D gene: .
CDR3 length: 13
clone size: few

CDR3 protein: CASSTPLYEQCF
CDR3 DNA: TGTGCCAGCAGCACACCACTCTACGAGCAGTGCTTC
J gene: TRBJ2-7
V gene: TRBV2
D gene: .
CDR3 length: 12
clone size: .

CDR3 protein: CASSFLGSPQHF
CDR3 DNA: TGTGCCAGCAGTTTCCTGGGTTCCCCCCAGCATTTT
J gene: TRBJ1-5
V gene: TRBV12-3/TRBV12-4
D gene: .
CDR3 length: 12
clone size: many

CDR3 protein: CASSFWSRDNEQFF
CDR3 DNA: TGTGCCAGTAGTTTTTGGAGTAGGGACAATGAGCAGTTCTTC
J gene: TRBJ2-1
V gene: TRBV19
D gene: .
CDR3 length: 14
clone size: .

CDR3 protein: CASSLGGGIKVDTEAFF
CDR3 DNA: TGTGCCAGCAGCTTAGGTGGGGGTATAAAGGTTGACACTGAAGCTTTCTTT
J gene: TRBJ1-1
V gene: TRBV7-9
D gene: .
CDR3 length: 17
clone size: .

CDR3 protein: CASSYSGFQGFSPGANVLTF
CDR3 DNA: TGTGCCAGCAGTTACTCCGGGTTTCAGGGTTTTTCGCCTGGGGCCAACGTCCTGACTTTC
J gene: TRBJ2-6
V gene: TRBV6-5
D gene: .
CDR3 length: 20
clone size: .

CDR3 protein: CAWSKKSGVFTGELFF
CDR3 DNA: TGTGCCTGGAGCAAAAAATCGGGGGTCTTCACCGGGGAGCTGTTTTTT
J gene: TRBJ2-2
V gene: TRBV30
D gene: .
CDR3 length: 16
clone size: .

CDR3 protein: CATSRSGEVRRAEAFF
CDR3 DNA: TGTGCCACCAGCAGATCCGGGGAGGTTCGTCGTGCTGAAGCTTTCTTT
J gene: TRBJ1-1
V gene: TRBV15
D gene: .
CDR3 length: 16
clone size: many

CDR3 protein: CASSSWTGAYEQYF
CDR3 DNA: TGTGCCAGCAGCTCTTGGACAGGGGCCTACGAGCAGTACTTC
J gene: TRBJ2-7
V gene: TRBV7-8
D gene: TRBD1
CDR3 length: 14
clone size: .

CDR3 protein: CASSVARYNEQFF
CDR3 DNA: TGTGCCAGCAGTGTGGCAAGATACAATGAGCAGTTCTTC
J gene: TRBJ2-1
V gene: TRBV2
D gene: .
CDR3 length: 13
clone size: many

CDR3 protein: CASSEALPRNEQFF
CDR3 DNA: TGTGCCAGCAGTGAAGCGCTACCCAGGAATGAGCAGTTCTTC
J gene: TRBJ2-1
V gene: TRBV2
D gene: .
CDR3 length: 14
clone size: many

CDR3 protein: CASSLALQERFF
CDR3 DNA: TGTGCCAGCAGCTTAGCCTTGCAGGAACGGTTCTTC
J gene: TRBJ2-1
V gene: TRBV7-9
D gene: .
CDR3 length: 12
clone size: .

CDR3 protein: CASRSRGGAATGELFF
CDR3 DNA: TGCGCCAGCCGCTCCCGAGGGGGAGCGGCCACCGGGGAGCTGTTTTTT
J gene: TRBJ2-2
V gene: TRBV5-1
D gene: .
CDR3 length: 16
clone size: .

CDR3 protein: CASNESQETQYF
CDR3 DNA: TGTGCCAGCAACGAATCCCAAGAGACCCAGTACTTC
J gene: TRBJ2-5
V gene: TRBV28
D gene: .
CDR3 length: 12
clone size: many

CDR3 protein: CASSSDRGPTGELFF
CDR3 DNA: TGTGCCAGCTCATCGGACAGGGGGCCCACCGGGGAGCTGTTTTTT
J gene: TRBJ2-2
V gene: TRBV18
D gene: TRBD1
CDR3 length: 15
clone size: .

CDR3 protein: CASSKLVTGTGGGEKLFF
CDR3 DNA: TGTGCCAGCAGTAAGCTAGTAACCGGGACAGGGGGCGGTGAAAAACTGTTTTTT
J gene: TRBJ1-4
V gene: TRBV12-3/TRBV12-4
D gene: TRBD1
CDR3 length: 18
clone size: many

CDR3 protein: CSVVGVPSYNEQFF
CDR3 DNA: TGCAGCGTTGTGGGGGTTCCGTCCTACAATGAGCAGTTCTTC
J gene: TRBJ2-1
V gene: TRBV29-1
D gene: .
CDR3 length: 14
clone size: few

CDR3 protein: CASEPMDTTDTQYF
CDR3 DNA: TGTGCCAGCGAACCAATGGACACTACAGATACGCAGTATTTT
J gene: TRBJ2-3
V gene: TRBV6-1
D gene: .
CDR3 length: 14
clone size: many

CDR3 protein: CAWSSTGLPIGETQYF
CDR3 DNA: TGTGCCTGGAGTTCTACAGGGCTCCCCATAGGCGAGACCCAGTACTTC
J gene: TRBJ2-5
V gene: TRBV30
D gene: .
CDR3 length: 16
clone size: few

CDR3 protein: CAWRPDFVRLPQYF
CDR3 DNA: TGTGCCTGGCGACCGGACTTTGTTCGCCTCCCGCAGTATTTT
J gene: TRBJ2-3
V gene: TRBV30
D gene: .
CDR3 length: 14
clone size: .

CDR3 protein: CASSRDAFTEAFF
CDR3 DNA: TGTGCCAGCAGCCGGGACGCGTTCACTGAAGCTTTCTTT
J gene: TRBJ1-1
V gene: TRBV7-2
D gene: .
CDR3 length: 13
clone size: many

CDR3 protein: CASRYPGTGTDYGYTF
CDR3 DNA: TGTGCCAGCAGATATCCCGGGACAGGGACCGACTATGGCTACACCTTC
J gene: TRBJ1-2
V gene: TRBV6-2/TRBV6-3
D gene: TRBD1
CDR3 length: 16
clone size: many

CDR3 protein: CASSPDADSYNEQFF
CDR3 DNA: TGTGCCAGCTCACCCGACGCGGACTCCTACAATGAGCAGTTCTTC
J gene: TRBJ2-1
V gene: TRBV18
D gene: .
CDR3 length: 15
clone size: .

CDR3 protein: CASSSQAGGPGEWYF
CDR3 DNA: TGTGCCAGCAGCTCACAAGCGGGAGGGCCCGGGGAATGGTACTTC
J gene: TRBJ2-5
V gene: TRBV11-2
D gene: TRBD2
CDR3 length: 15
clone size: few

CDR3 protein: CASSETRPGVQPQHF
CDR3 DNA: TGTGCCAGCAGTGAAACGCGGCCAGGGGTCCAGCCCCAGCATTTT
J gene: TRBJ1-5
V gene: TRBV6-2/TRBV6-3
D gene: .
CDR3 length: 15
clone size: few

CDR3 protein: CAWSRGKYEQYF
CDR3 DNA: TGTGCCTGGAGCAGGGGGAAGTACGAGCAGTACTTC
J gene: TRBJ2-7
V gene: TRBV30
D gene: TRBD1
CDR3 length: 12
clone size: .

CDR3 protein: CASSPNWGETQYF
CDR3 DNA: TGTGCCAGCTCACCGAACTGGGGGGAGACCCAGTACTTC
J gene: TRBJ2-5
V gene: TRBV18
D gene: .
CDR3 length: 13
clone size: many

CDR3 protein: CASSPKLDSREQYF
CDR3 DNA: TGTGCCAGCAGTCCCAAACTGGACAGTCGGGAGCAGTACTTC
J gene: TRBJ2-7
V gene: TRBV12-3/TRBV12-4
D gene: .
CDR3 length: 14
clone size: few

CDR3 protein: CASSFVQRTFISYGYTF
CDR3 DNA: TGTGCCAGCAGTTTTGTCCAGCGGACTTTCATATCCTATGGCTACACCTTC
J gene: TRBJ1-2
V gene: TRBV28
D gene: .
CDR3 length: 17
clone size: .

CDR3 protein: CASSSPGISYNEQFF
CDR3 DNA: TGTGCCAGCAGTTCCCCGGGAATCTCCTACAATGAGCAGTTCTTC
J gene: TRBJ2-1
V gene: TRBV28
D gene: .
CDR3 length: 15
clone size: many

CDR3 protein: CASRLGTGITDTQYF
CDR3 DNA: TGTGCCAGCAGGCTGGGGACAGGGATCACAGATACGCAGTATTTT
J gene: TRBJ2-3
V gene: TRBV27
D gene: TRBD1
CDR3 length: 15
clone size: many

CDR3 protein: CASTQSGGTSGYTF
CDR3 DNA: TGCGCCAGCACCCAATCCGGGGGTACGAGCGGCTACACCTTC
J gene: TRBJ1-2
V gene: TRBV5-1
D gene: .
CDR3 length: 14
clone size: once

CDR3 protein: CASSEWTGNEQFF
CDR3 DNA: TGTGCCAGCAGTGAGTGGACTGGCAATGAGCAGTTCTTC
J gene: TRBJ2-1
V gene: TRBV6-1
D gene: .
CDR3 length: 13
clone size: .

CDR3 protein: CAWSRTGGELGTEAFF
CDR3 DNA: TGTGCCTGGAGTCGAACGGGGGGCGAGTTGGGAACTGAAGCTTTCTTT
J gene: TRBJ1-1
V gene: TRBV30
D gene: .
CDR3 length: 16
clone size: .

CDR3 protein: CASSYSIQSGANVLTF
CDR3 DNA: TGTGCCAGCAGTTACTCGATCCAGTCTGGGGCCAACGTCCTGACTTTC
J gene: TRBJ2-6
V gene: TRBV6-5
D gene: .
CDR3 length: 16
clone size: .

CDR3 protein: CASSLSRAGYNEQFF
CDR3 DNA: TGTGCCAGCAGCTTAAGCAGGGCGGGATACAATGAGCAGTTCTTC
J gene: TRBJ2-1
V gene: TRBV7-3
D gene: .
CDR3 length: 15
clone size: many

CDR3 protein: CASSLGGKRTEAFF
CDR3 DNA: TGTGCCAGCAGTTTGGGGGGGAAGAGAACTGAAGCTTTCTTT
J gene: TRBJ1-1
V gene: TRBV12-3/TRBV12-4
D gene: .
CDR3 length: 14
clone size: many

CDR3 protein: CASSLSRQETQYF
CDR3 DNA: TGTGCCAGCAGCTTAAGCAGGCAAGAGACCCAGTACTTC
J gene: TRBJ2-5
V gene: TRBV11-3
D gene: .
CDR3 length: 13
clone size: many

CDR3 protein: CASSAERGAGYEQYF
CDR3 DNA: TGTGCCAGCAGCGCCGAGAGGGGGGCGGGTTACGAGCAGTACTTC
J gene: TRBJ2-7
V gene: TRBV7-9
D gene: .
CDR3 length: 15
clone size: .

CDR3 protein: CASSNQGLSGADTQYF
CDR3 DNA: TGTGCCAGCAGTAACCAGGGGTTAAGTGGCGCAGATACGCAGTATTTT
J gene: TRBJ2-3
V gene: TRBV28
D gene: .
CDR3 length: 16
clone size: many

CDR3 protein: CASSQSPRTDTQYF
CDR3 DNA: TGTGCCAGCAGCCAATCGCCGCGCACAGATACGCAGTATTTT
J gene: TRBJ2-3
V gene: TRBV3-1
D gene: .
CDR3 length: 14
clone size: .

CDR3 protein: CASTTAYSGNTIYF
CDR3 DNA: TGTGCCAGCACAACAGCGTATAGTGGAAACACCATATATTTT
J gene: TRBJ1-3
V gene: TRBV28
D gene: .
CDR3 length: 14
clone size: many

CDR3 protein: CASSKLATGYNEQFF
CDR3 DNA: TGTGCCAGTAGCAAACTAGCGACGGGTTACAATGAGCAGTTCTTC
J gene: TRBJ2-1
V gene: TRBV19
D gene: TRBD2
CDR3 length: 15
clone size: .

CDR3 protein: CASTTGQLYGYTF
CDR3 DNA: TGTGCCAGCACCACGGGACAACTCTATGGCTACACCTTC
J gene: TRBJ1-2
V gene: TRBV28
D gene: .
CDR3 length: 13
clone size: many

CDR3 protein: CASSTGSKDGYTF
CDR3 DNA: TGTGCCAGCTCCACAGGCTCAAAGGATGGCTACACCTTC
J gene: TRBJ1-2
V gene: TRBV18
D gene: .
CDR3 length: 13
clone size: few

CDR3 protein: CASSLGQDAYGYTF
CDR3 DNA: TGCGCCAGCAGCTTGGGCCAGGATGCCTATGGCTACACCTTC
J gene: TRBJ1-2
V gene: TRBV5-1
D gene: .
CDR3 length: 14
clone size: many

CDR3 protein: CASSLSLAGHNEQFF
CDR3 DNA: TGCGCCAGCAGCTTGAGTCTAGCGGGACACAATGAGCAGTTCTTC
J gene: TRBJ2-1
V gene: TRBV5-1
D gene: TRBD2
CDR3 length: 15
clone size: many

CDR3 protein: CASSVGGGSGTDTQYF
CDR3 DNA: TGTGCCAGCAGCGTAGGGGGCGGGAGTGGCACAGATACGCAGTATTTT
J gene: TRBJ2-3
V gene: TRBV9
D gene: TRBD2
CDR3 length: 16
clone size: .

CDR3 protein: CASSLLSFSGLPPPPNYGYTF
CDR3 DNA: TGTGCCAGCAGTTTATTATCATTTAGTGGGCTTCCCCCACCACCTAACTATGGCTACACCTTC
J gene: TRBJ1-2
V gene: TRBV27
D gene: .
CDR3 length: 21
clone size: many

CDR3 protein: CASSYALGEKLFF
CDR3 DNA: TGTGCCAGCAGTTACGCATTGGGGGAAAAACTGTTTTTT
J gene: TRBJ1-4
V gene: TRBV6-5
D gene: .
CDR3 length: 13
clone size: few

CDR3 protein: CASSLLGGSAHEQYF
CDR3 DNA: TGTGCCAGCAGTTTACTGGGCGGGAGTGCCCACGAGCAGTACTTC
J gene: TRBJ2-7
V gene: TRBV27
D gene: TRBD2
CDR3 length: 15
clone size: .

CDR3 protein: CASSGAGTGNTEAFF
CDR3 DNA: TGTGCCAGCAGTGGCGCCGGGACAGGGAACACTGAAGCTTTCTTT
J gene: TRBJ1-1
V gene: TRBV6-1
D gene: TRBD1
CDR3 length: 15
clone size: many

CDR3 protein: CASRETGPSAEFF
CDR3 DNA: TGTGCCAGCAGGGAGACAGGACCCTCGGCGGAGTTCTTC
J gene: TRBJ2-1
V gene: TRBV6-1
D gene: .
CDR3 length: 13
clone size: .

CDR3 protein: CSVEGLAGVEQYF
CDR3 DNA: TGCAGCGTTGAAGGGCTAGCGGGAGTCGAGCAGTACTTC
J gene: TRBJ2-7
V gene: TRBV29-1
D gene: TRBD2
CDR3 length: 13
clone size: .

CDR3 protein: CASRSGTSDPYEQYF
CDR3 DNA: TGTGCCAGCAGATCCGGGACATCGGATCCCTACGAGCAGTACTTC
J gene: TRBJ2-7
V gene: TRBV28
D gene: .
CDR3 length: 15
clone size: many

CDR3 protein: CASSQGLGVGGELFF
CDR3 DNA: TGTGCCAGCAGCCAGGGACTAGGTGTAGGCGGGGAGCTGTTTTTT
J gene: TRBJ2-2
V gene: TRBV7-3
D gene: TRBD2
CDR3 length: 15
clone size: many

CDR3 protein: CASKARWDFATNEKLFF
CDR3 DNA: TGTGCCAGCAAGGCTAGATGGGACTTTGCAACTAATGAAAAACTGTTTTTT
J gene: TRBJ1-4
V gene: TRBV6-1
D gene: .
CDR3 length: 17
clone size: many

CDR3 protein: CASSIDSKVAGARRNEQFF
CDR3 DNA: TGTGCCAGTAGTATAGATTCAAAAGTAGCGGGAGCGAGGAGGAATGAGCAGTTCTTC
J gene: TRBJ2-1
V gene: TRBV19
D gene: TRBD2
CDR3 length: 19
clone size: few